This T cell receptor beta chain was captured in a study of vaccination and CD4 T cells after COVID-19 (dated 2022 in TCRdb). For the wider study: Convalescent patients had a positive SARS-CoV-2 result on nasal swab PCR, and of these patients, several had mild disease and one had severe disease. In the convalescent cohort there were six males and four females, among whom were two Hispanic individuals, seven Caucasians, two Asians and one multiracial person. Participants received two doses of either the Pfizer-BioNTech BNT162b2 vaccine (n=8) or the Moderna mRNA-1273 vaccine (n=2). Post-COVID blood samples from convalescent patients were collected a median of around 100 days after diagnosis, with a range of roughly 35 to 180 days. Post-vaccine blood samples were taken a median of 72 days after the second vaccine dose, with a range of roughly 13 to 250 days. Overlapping spike peptide pools from SARS-CoV-2 and from the common cold coronaviruses HCoV-NL63, HCoV-OC43 and HCoV-229E were used as culture stimuli. Control cultures used a CEFX viral epitope pool as positive control, an HIV-1 Nef peptide pool as negative control, or no peptide. In roughly 10 COVID-19 convalescent patients and a few infection-naive healthy vaccine recipients, the spike-specific CD4+ TCR repertoire before mRNA vaccination was compared with the repertoire after mRNA vaccination.

Beyond this particular receptor, the publication reports: An increase in the median number of SARS-CoV-2-reactive clonotypes from more than 20 after infection to 38 after vaccination was observed, but the change was not found to be significant. The number of convalescent patients in the study was relatively small, and the study did not examine early timepoints following natural infection. In convalescent patients, nearly all vaccine-specific clones (304 of 307) were found to be mono-reactive for SARS-CoV-2 spike rather than cross-reactive with common cold coronaviruses. Among convalescent patients, a median around 89% of the SARS-CoV-2-reactive clones seen after vaccination appeared only after vaccination, which suggests priming specific to the vaccine.

This clonotype is regarded as medium-sized (0.01 to 0.1%). Its antigen specificity is not known. No base quality values were provided; no much bigger clone lies one nucleotide off. The CDR3 numbers 14 residues from cysteine through phenylalanine. Only the CDR3 part of the read is kept: 42 bases, read in frame from the first base. The germline V and J ends show losses of 0 bases and 7 bases respectively, and no gene match explains 0 bases of the junction. CDR1 DFQATT and CDR2 SNEGSKA are derived from the germline V gene (reference sequence). Receptors were amplified or captured by PCR. DNA from cultured CD4+ T cells was subjected to TCR sequencing with the Oncomine TCR Beta short-read assay at the Johns Hopkins FTIC core. The QIAamp micro DNA kit was used to extract genomic DNA from the cultured CD4+ T cells. Oncomine TCR Beta libraries from cultured CD4+ T cells were pooled using unique dual indexes and sequenced on an Illumina iSeq 100. The study's processing was this. Non-productive sequences were filtered out, and CDR3s that did not start with C, did not end with F or W, or were shorter than 7 amino acids were discarded. The MANAFEST web application was used to identify antigen-specific clonotypes by comparing peptide-stimulated wells against reference wells and other culture wells. Positive clones required FDR below 0.05, an odds ratio above 5, and productive frequency above 0.1% in at least two of three replicate wells. A clonotype was classed as cross-reactive if the clonotype showed significant expansion both in SARS-CoV-2 spike wells and in at least one common cold coronavirus spike condition. Similarity between CDR3 sequences was evaluated in R version 3.6.1 using Levenshtein distances (stringdist) and unrooted phylogenetic trees (ape). Starting from the raw public reads, TCRdb applied fastp trimming at Q25, assembled clones with MiXCR and retained in-frame beta chains. Merged by CDR3 protein, the rows form single entries marked with the most common genes and DNA. These V and J calls rely on TCRdb rather than the paper's analysis. Counted in this sample were more than 4,000 distinct CDR3 sequences; around 21% of them appeared once. Around 25% of the sample lies in the top ten.

Read against the paper, the sample's treatment or condition label means: approximately nine-day PBMC culture with coronavirus spike peptide pools or control peptides (ViraFEST assay). The ViraFEST assay was used in the study, in which antigen-specific T cells were expanded with peptide pools and expanded clonotypes were subsequently identified by TCR sequencing. The convalescent patients' positive SARS-CoV-2 PCR tests fell between March and December 2020, which was before the Alpha, Beta and Delta variants emerged in the United States. Each well held approximately 2 million PBMCs cultured in IMDM containing roughly 5% human AB serum and 10 IU/ml IL-2, with 8 to 10 ug/ml peptide pools added. On days 3 and 7, half of the culture medium was replaced with fresh IL-2-containing medium. CD4+ T cells were isolated after less than twelve days of culture through negative selection using the EasySep CD4+ T cell isolation kit. Ficoll-Paque Plus gradient centrifugation was used to isolate PBMCs from whole blood, and the isolated PBMCs were then either used fresh or cryopreserved at -140C. Each culture condition was generally run in triplicate wells.

The sequencing sample was made of CD4+ T cells from blood, cultured in vitro. The clonotype comes from a human donor who had recovered from COVID-19. The sequence joins TRBV20-1 to TRBJ1-6, with 10 central nucleotides matching TRBD1. The sequenced DNA is TGCAGTGCTAGAGAGGACAGGGGGAATTCACCCCTCCACTTT. The resulting protein is CSAREDRGNSPLHF.